One sample yielded the 6 T cell receptor beta chains listed below, sequenced in a study of response to subunit inactivated influenza vaccine. Using its own MiXCR run on the RT-PCR reads, TCRdb lists one record per CDR3 protein. The sample lists roughly 670,000 distinct CDR3 sequences, 13% to 15% occurring once. Sequencing used PBMCs from blood, obtained less than 15 days before vaccination. The origin of the receptors is a man in his fifties or sixties who received an inactivated influenza vaccine.

Comment on this clonotype: A read error may produce the germline difference seen at one junction end. The CDR3 nucleotides read TGCTGTGCTAGAGATCCGGGGAGCGGTACCTACAATGAGCAGTTCTTC. It specifies CCARDPGSGTYNEQFF. This rearrangement joins TRBV20-1 to TRBJ2-1; D possibly corresponds to TRBD2 (5 bases). Germline CDR1 is DFQATT and CDR2 is SNEGSKA (reference sequence). The CDR3 contains 16 residues.

This clonotype was seen at least ten times. CDR3: CASSYSLGQGREQYF. The CDR3 nucleotides read TGTGCCAGCAGTTACTCCCTCGGACAGGGAAGAGAGCAGTACTTC. V gene TRBV6-5 combines with J gene TRBJ2-7; 8 bases are shared with TRBD1. The CDR3 extends over 15 amino acids. Trimming cost V 0 bases and J 7 bases; bases outside gene matches: 8. Looked up from germline, CDR1 is MNHEY and CDR2 is SVGAGI.

As to this clonotype: At one of its ends the junction is not consistent with the germline gene, which may arise from a read error. The DNA for the CDR3 is TGCGTCAGCAGCTTGGAGAAGGGGAAGATGTTTTTT. This translates into CVSSLEKGKMFF. The chain couples TRBV5-1 to TRBJ2-2, with a tentative D call TRBD1 (5 bases). The germline V gene has CDR1 SGHRS and CDR2 YFSETQ. The CDR3 is 12 amino acids.

The CDR3 loop reads CASSQSGASGTDTQYF. CDR3 nucleotide sequence: TGCGCCAGCAGTCAATCAGGGGCTAGCGGGACAGATACGCAGTATTTT. The chain recombines TRBV23-1 with TRBJ2-3; 8 positions agree with TRBD2. TRBV23-1 carries the ORF label, with uncertain function. The CDR3 length is 16 residues. Trimming removed 0 bases from V and 3 bases from J; junction bases left unmatched: 5.

This clonotype was detected many times. The chain recombines TRBV7-9 with TRBJ1-1; D gene unclear. V lost 4 bases, J lost 6 bases, and 6 bases lay in between. Per germline, CDR1 SEHNR and CDR2 FQNEAQ (reference sequence). CDR3 length equals 11 residues. Here the CDR3 reads CASSSVPEAFF. As DNA, the CDR3 is TGTGCCAGCAGCTCAGTACCTGAAGCTTTCTTT.

In the case of this clonotype: The junction shows a germline mismatch at one end, possibly a read error. V usage is TRBV5-1 and J usage is TRBJ1-1; D gene ambiguous. The CDR3 extends over 13 amino acids. The germline CDR1 and CDR2 sequences are SGHRS and YFSETQ. The DNA of the CDR3 is TGCGCCAGCAGCTTGGGAGTAAACACTGCAGCTTTCTTT. The encoded protein is CASSLGVNTAAFF.